The 30 T cell receptor beta chains presented below share a single source sample, sequenced in a study of blood T cell repertoires in COVID-19. The data were produced by immunoSEQ multiplex PCR, yet TCRdb's version contains in-frame clones alone and is incomplete. The sample has about 170,000 clones, 85% to 90% seen once. Source material: peripheral blood. These receptors came from a young man with active or convalescent COVID-19.

The chain has TRBV25-1 and TRBJ2-5; 7 bases map to TRBD2. This CDR3 is 14 amino acids long. Trimming removed 6 bases from V and 7 bases from J; junction bases left unmatched: 11. Per germline, CDR1 MGHDK and CDR2 SYGVNS. CDR3 nucleotides: TGTGCCAGCAGGAACCCGGGGGGTTTCGGGACCCAGTACTTC. It translates to CASRNPGGFGTQYF.

The chain joins TRBV6-2 or TRBV6-3 to TRBJ2-4; 10 nucleotides line up with TRBD1. In germline, CDR1 is MNHEY, CDR2 SVGEGT. The V and J ends lost 5 bases and 1 base, in that order; junction bases with no gene match: 5. The CDR3 contains 16 residues. The CDR3 DNA reads as TGTGCCAGCAGTACGACAGGGGGCTGGGCCAAAAACATTCAGTACTTC. Translated: CASSTTGGWAKNIQYF.

This chain joins TRBV12-3 or TRBV12-4 and TRBJ2-5; no clear D. The CDR3 is made up of 11 amino acids. V dropped 6 bases and J dropped 4 bases, with 6 bases sitting between them. The CDR3 sequence: CASSYLETQYF. DNA of the CDR3: TGTGCCAGCAGCTACCTAGAGACCCAGTACTTC.

The rearrangement joins TRBV7-9 to TRBJ1-1, with D uncertain. CDR1 is SEHNR and CDR2 is FQNEAQ in the germline V gene (reference sequence). There are 11 residues in the CDR3. Trimming took 5 bases from V and 7 from J, leaving 8 bases between them. The CDR3, as DNA: TGTGCCAGCAGCCCTCGCGATGAAGCTTTCTTT. Protein product: CASSPRDEAFF.

This chain connects TRBV19 to TRBJ1-2, with TRBD1 identical over 10 bases. This CDR3 region has 14 residues. In germline, CDR1 is LNHDA, CDR2 SQIVND (reference sequence). Trimming took 6 bases from V and 4 from J; bases not matched to a gene: 5. DNA of the CDR3: TGTGCCAGTAGGGGGGACAGGGGTGGCTATGGCTACACCTTC. It is translated as CASRGDRGGYGYTF.

The chain links TRBV12-5 to TRBJ1-1; a possible D gene is TRBD1 (6 bases). Germline CDR1 LGHNT, CDR2 FRNRAP. V was clipped by 1 base and J by 4 bases, with 10 bases between them. The CDR3 is 14 residues long. CDR3 in DNA: TGTGCTAGTGGTTTGGGGGGAGGGGGCACTGAAGCTTTCTTT. This translates into CASGLGGGGTEAFF.

The chain links TRBV5-4 to TRBJ2-2; TRBD2 is a possible D gene (5 bases). CDR1 SGHNT and CDR2 YYREEE come from the germline V gene (reference sequence). CDR3 size: 16 residues. The V and J ends lost 4 bases and 3 bases respectively, with 16 bases between them. The CDR3 region is CASSLTGSGDTGELFF. In DNA, the CDR3 is TGTGCCAGCAGCCTGACGGGGAGCGGCGACACCGGGGAGCTGTTTTTT. Combining the CDR3 with reference TRBV5-4 and TRBJ2-2 gives the whole variable domain ETGVTQSPTHLIKTRGQQVTLRCSSQSGHNTVSWYQQALGQGPQFIFQYYREEENGRGNFPPRFSGLQFPNYSSELNVNALELDDSALYLCASSLTGSGDTGELFFGEGSRLTVL.

This clone occurred a few times. The chain uses TRBV2 and TRBJ1-1, with D uncertain. The CDR3 extends over 13 amino acids. The V and J ends lost 5 bases and 2 bases respectively, with 9 bases between them. Germline V gene sequence: CDR1 SNHLY, CDR2 FYNNEI. CDR3 residues: CASSLQINTEAFF. The CDR3 region has the DNA TGTGCCAGCAGTTTACAGATAAACACTGAAGCTTTCTTT.

The rearrangement uses TRBV11-3 and TRBJ1-4, with 8 bases matching TRBD1. V lost 0 bases, J lost 6 bases, and 12 bases stayed unmatched. The CDR3 loop spans 18 amino acids. Germline CDR1 SGHNT, CDR2 YENEEA. CDR3 sequence reads: CASSLDYSQTGEDEKLFF. DNA for the CDR3: TGTGCCAGCAGCTTAGATTACTCCCAGACAGGGGAGGATGAAAAACTGTTTTTT. Supplemented by reference TRBV11-3 and TRBJ1-4, the full variable domain reads EAGVVQSPRYKIIEKKQPVAFWCNPISGHNTLYWYLQNLGQGPELLIRYENEEAVDDSQLPKDRFSAERLKGVDSTLKIQPAELGDSAVYLCASSLDYSQTGEDEKLFFGSGTQLSVL.

The sample holds one count of this clone. The V and J genes are TRBV4-3 and TRBJ2-1; TRBD2 matches at 12 bases. V trimming: 0 bases; J trimming: 7 bases; junction bases outside the gene matches: 7. Germline CDR1 reads LGHNA; CDR2 reads YSLEER. The length of the CDR3 is 17 residues. CDR3 loop: CASSQETGLAGINEQFF. CDR3 sequence (DNA): TGCGCCAGCAGCCAAGAGACAGGACTAGCGGGAATAAATGAGCAGTTCTTC.

This clone was found a few times. The V and J genes are TRBV2 and TRBJ1-1, with TRBD1 as a possible D gene (5 bases). Between the trimmed V and J ends, which lost 0 bases and 11 bases, there was a span of 16 bases. Germline V gene sequence: CDR1 SNHLY, CDR2 FYNNEI. The CDR3 extends over 14 amino acids. CDR3 sequence reads: CASSEANVGPMAFF. The CDR3 nucleotides read TGTGCCAGCAGTGAAGCGAACGTGGGGCCGATGGCTTTCTTT.

This rearrangement joins TRBV19 to TRBJ1-3; the match to TRBD1 covers 8 bases. The CDR3 totals 15 residues. CDR1 and CDR2 (germline): LNHDA, SQIVND (reference sequence). V dropped 5 bases and J dropped 3; count of bases not matched to a gene: 6. The CDR3 region is CASSARTGFGNTIYF. CDR3 sequence (DNA): TGTGCCAGTAGTGCCCGGACAGGGTTTGGAAACACCATATATTTT. Supplemented by reference TRBV19 and TRBJ1-3, the full variable domain reads DGGITQSPKYLFRKEGQNVTLSCEQNLNHDAMYWYRQDPGQGLRLIYYSQIVNDFQKGDIAEGYSVSREKKESFPLTVTSAQKNPTAFYLCASSARTGFGNTIYFGEGSWLTVV.

This clone was seen more than once but under ten times. The chain links TRBV30 to TRBJ1-6; D remains unclear. Looked up from germline, CDR1 is GTSNPN and CDR2 is SVGIG (reference sequence). V dropped 2 bases and J dropped 7 bases, with 12 bases sitting between them. The CDR3 runs 14 residues. CDR3 coding DNA: TGTGCCTGGAGTTGGGAGGAGCGCAATTCACCCCTCCACTTT. It encodes CAWSWEERNSPLHF.

J is TRBJ1-6 and V is TRBV12-3 or TRBV12-4; D may be TRBD1 (6 bases). V was clipped by 5 bases and J by 16 bases, with 12 bases between them. CDR3 size: 11 residues. CDR3 nucleotides: TGTGCCAGCAGTCAAGGGGGTAGACTCCACTTT. Protein sequence: CASSQGGRLHF.

The chain is built from TRBV5-1 and TRBJ2-3, with D possibly matching TRBD1 (6 bases). Trimming stripped 0 bases from V and 4 bases from J, with 12 bases between. Per the germline V gene, CDR1 is SGHRS and CDR2 is YFSETQ. The CDR3 covers 15 residues. CDR3 region: CASSLEGGSADTQYF. The CDR3 bases are TGCGCCAGCAGCTTGGAAGGGGGATCGGCAGATACGCAGTATTTT.

The genes are TRBV28 and TRBJ2-7; TRBD1 aligns across 12 bases. The CDR3 extends over 14 amino acids. The germline CDR1 and CDR2 sequences are MDHEN and SYDVKM. With 4 bases clipped from V and 5 bases from J, the junction kept 3 bases outside the gene matches. CDR3 amino acids: CASSSGTGGHEQYF. For the CDR3, the DNA is TGTGCCAGCAGTTCCGGGACAGGGGGCCACGAGCAGTACTTC.

The chain uses TRBV10-1 and TRBJ1-1; D is unresolved. CDR3 size: 13 residues. Trimming removed 2 bases from V and 1 base from J, with 5 bases in between. Germline values: CDR1 WNHNN, CDR2 SYGVQD (reference sequence). The CDR3 is CASSEGGNTEAFF. For the CDR3, the DNA is TGCGCCAGCAGTGAGGGCGGGAACACTGAAGCTTTCTTT.

The genes are TRBV28 and TRBJ2-5; 14 bases map to TRBD2. In germline, CDR1 is MDHEN, CDR2 SYDVKM. The CDR3 is 14 residues long. The V gene end was trimmed by 6 bases and the J gene end by 5 bases; junction bases not matched to a gene: 2. The CDR3 loop is CASRRTSGGETQYF. CDR3 nucleotide sequence: TGTGCCAGCAGGCGGACTAGCGGGGGGGAGACCCAGTACTTC.

The gene calls are TRBV2 and TRBJ1-1; 9 bases fit TRBD1. Per the germline V gene, CDR1 is SNHLY and CDR2 is FYNNEI. V was clipped by 5 bases and J by 2 bases; unmatched bases: 3. CDR3 length: 14 amino acids. The CDR3 DNA is TGTGCCAGCAGTAACAGGGGGCGTAACACTGAAGCTTTCTTT. Encoded protein: CASSNRGRNTEAFF. Looking up the rest from reference TRBV2 and TRBJ1-1 gives the full variable domain: EPEVTQTPSHQVTQMGQEVILRCVPISNHLYFYWYRQILGQKVEFLVSFYNNEISEKSEIFDDQFSVERPDGSNFTLKIRSTKLEDSAMYFCASSNRGRNTEAFFGQGTRLTVV.

The table lists this clone with a count of one. The rearrangement joins TRBV12-3 or TRBV12-4 to TRBJ1-4; D remains unclear. This CDR3 region has 13 residues. Trimming removed 3 bases at V and 4 bases at J, with 6 bases between. CDR3 DNA: TGTGCCAGCAGTTTCCCGGGTAATGAAAAACTGTTTTTT. Amino acids: CASSFPGNEKLFF.

The V call is TRBV10-3, the J call TRBJ2-7; 10 bases are a match to TRBD2. The V gene's germline CDR1 is ENHRY and CDR2 SYGVKD. V gave up 3 bases and J gave up 4 bases; unmatched junction bases: 6. The CDR3 is 15 amino acids. CDR3 nucleotides: TGTGCCATCAGTGACGGGACTAGCGAACTTTACGAGCAGTACGTC. Protein product: CAISDGTSELYEQYV.

The V and J genes are TRBV5-8 and TRBJ1-2; 10 bases align to TRBD1. The germline V gene encodes CDR1 SGHTS and CDR2 YDEGEE. Losses at the gene ends were 5 bases for V and 7 bases for J; bases not matched to a gene: 5. This CDR3 region has 13 residues. DNA for the CDR3: TGTGCCAGCAGGCGACAGGGGGCGATTGGCTACACCTTC. It encodes CASRRQGAIGYTF.

The chain combines TRBV12-3 or TRBV12-4 with TRBJ1-2, with D possibly being TRBD1 (5 bases). The CDR3 is made up of 13 amino acids. Trimming cost V 3 bases and J 7 bases, with 12 bases left between them. The CDR3 coding sequence is TGTGCCAGCAGTTTCTCTGGGGGAGGTGGCTACACCTTC. Its protein is CASSFSGGGGYTF.

This clone was counted between two and nine times. The chain recombines TRBV4-1 with TRBJ1-3; D remains ambiguous. Germline CDR1 and CDR2: MGHRA and YSYEKL. CDR3 length equals 15 residues. Trimming removed 3 bases at V and 4 bases at J, with 13 bases between. The CDR3 here is CASSHPRGNGNTIYF. Written as DNA, the CDR3 is TGCGCCAGCAGCCACCCCCGGGGAAACGGAAACACCATATATTTT.

The chain joins TRBV3-1 (or the pseudogene TRBV3-2) to TRBJ2-2, with D tentatively TRBD1 (6 bases). Germline CDR1 reads LGHDT; CDR2 reads YNNKEL (reference sequence). The CDR3 totals 15 residues. With 1 base removed from V and 4 bases from J, the gap between germline ends came to 10 bases. The DNA for the CDR3 is TGTGCCAGCAGCCAAGTTACAGGGTTCACCGGGGAGCTGTTTTTT. It yields the protein CASSQVTGFTGELFF.

The rearrangement uses TRBV19 and TRBJ1-1; 9 bases match TRBD1. V shed 5 bases and J 5 bases; nucleotides not matched to a gene: 6. This CDR3 contains 14 residues. The germline V gene encodes CDR1 LNHDA and CDR2 SQIVND (reference sequence). CDR3 region: CASSLWTGETEAFF. The CDR3 nucleotides are TGTGCCAGTAGTTTATGGACAGGGGAGACTGAAGCTTTCTTT.

The chain carries TRBV7-9 and TRBJ2-2; 7 bases are shared with TRBD1. CDR3 length equals 15 residues. V shed 5 bases, J shed 0 bases, and the junction held 3 bases outside the gene matches. Germline CDR1 SEHNR, CDR2 FQNEAQ (reference sequence). This CDR3 is CASSPDRTNTGELFF. The CDR3 DNA follows: TGTGCCAGCAGCCCGGACAGGACGAACACCGGGGAGCTGTTTTTT.

DNA of the CDR3: TGTGCCAGCAGTGGACAGGGCAATTCACCCCTCCACTTT. Translation: CASSGQGNSPLHF. The genes are TRBV2 and TRBJ1-6, with TRBD1 identical over 7 bases. This CDR3 is built from 13 residues. After removal of 4 bases from V and 7 bases from J, the junction contained 1 base not matched to a gene. In germline, CDR1 is SNHLY, CDR2 FYNNEI.

The rearrangement uses TRBV10-3 and TRBJ2-5; TRBD2 aligns across 7 bases. V was pared by 0 bases and J by 5 bases, with 9 bases of the junction left unmatched. The CDR3 spans 16 residues. Per germline, CDR1 ENHRY and CDR2 SYGVKD. CDR3 protein: CAISESGGSGWETQYF. CDR3 in DNA: TGTGCCATCAGTGAGTCTGGCGGGAGTGGATGGGAGACCCAGTACTTC.

The J gene is TRBJ1-5, the V gene TRBV10-2; 11 bases agree with TRBD1. V shed 3 bases and J 4 bases; nucleotides not matched to a gene: 8. The CDR3 extends over 17 amino acids. CDR1 and CDR2 from the germline V gene are WSHSY and SAAADI. In nucleotides, the CDR3 is TGCGCCAGCAGTGATGGGACAGGGGGATTTCTTAATCAGCCCCAGCATTTT. Its protein product is CASSDGTGGFLNQPQHF.